The clone carrying this T cell receptor beta chain was seen many times. Its antigen remains unknown. TCRdb re-derived calls from the reads in MiXCR, one entry per CDR3 protein. The sample lists around 95,000 distinct CDR3 sequences, about 29% seen once, with roughly 70% in the top ten. The data stem from a study of T cell repertoires in cytomegalovirus infection. Study overall: Recently described HLA-C-restricted plus well-studied HLA-B-restricted CMV epitopes were used. An indication of both CMV infection and matching HLA type came from public TCR beta signatures. The study, taken as a whole, reports: Ex vivo, HLA-C-restricted CMV-specific TCR beta clonotypes prevailed over the rest of the response. There were carriers of CMV plus the relevant HLA, and cumulative public TCR beta family frequency identified them.

The CDR3 has 16 amino acids. Germline assignment: CDR1 DFQATT and CDR2 SNEGSKA (reference sequence). V was clipped by 6 bases and J by 2 bases; unmatched bases: 12. The sequence derives from a human donor in good health (CMV status not recorded). Some clones in this sample may be carry-over from other donors' samples. The V call is TRBV20-1, the J call TRBJ2-5; 10 bases agree with TRBD2. The sample was CD8+ T cells from cultured PBMCs, taken from culture after CMV antigen stimulation. This CDR3 is CSAIGTSESLQETQYF. DNA of the CDR3: TGCAGTGCAATCGGGACTAGCGAATCTTTACAAGAGACCCAGTACTTC.